This T cell receptor beta chain stems from a study of cytomegalovirus exposure and HLA in healthy donors. The CDR3 runs to 11 residues. The V end lost 7 bases, the J end lost 8 bases, and 14 bases lay between the germline ends. Germline-derived CDR1 and CDR2 are DFQATT and SNEGSKA (reference sequence). The PCR made use of 60 Vbeta and 13 Jbeta primers. Sequencing was performed with immunoSEQ multiplex PCR; in TCRdb, only in-frame clones are kept and a portion is missing. The table has 85,000 to 120,000 clones, roughly four fifths seen once. The sequenced sample was PBMCs. This sequence was found in a woman between 45 and 60 years old in good health and CMV-seropositive. The J gene is TRBJ1-2, the V gene TRBV20-1; D uncertain. CDR3 region: CSVPLGHGYTF. The CDR3 region has the DNA TGCAGTGTACCGCTCGGTCACGGCTACACCTTC.